This TCR beta chain was sequenced in a study of blood T cell repertoires in COVID-19. Clones were read by immunoSEQ multiplex PCR, and TCRdb kept only the in-frame ones, dropping some. This table holds approximately 270,000 clones, about 90% found once. V lost 6 bases to trimming and J lost 2 bases, with 12 bases between them. Germline values: CDR1 MDHEN, CDR2 SYDVKM. This CDR3 contains 14 residues. Sequencing input: peripheral blood. V gene TRBV28 combines with J gene TRBJ2-3, with TRBD2 as a possible D gene (6 bases). This clonotype was obtained from a man younger than 35 with active or convalescent COVID-19. The CDR3 region is CASSWGVITDTQYF. CDR3 nucleotides: TGTGCCAGCAGCTGGGGGGTCATCACAGATACGCAGTATTTT.